This TCR beta chain was profiled in a study of shared clonotypes between healthy human individuals. Overall study: Aged between 18 and 49, the donors were two women and a few men. Points from the study as a whole: Sequencing of the sorted subsets was shown by rarefaction to be incomplete despite large depth. Clonotypes shared by all four donors outscored non-shared clonotypes in generation probability.

Healthy and HIV-negative, the adult donors had no recent acute infections or vaccinations. The CDR3 is made up of 11 amino acids. Germline V CDR1 and CDR2: SEHNR, FQNEAQ (reference sequence). V lost 3 bases and J 7 bases, leaving 7 bases between the germline ends. A note on this clone: Its specificity is unknown.

Clones were sequenced by immunoSEQ multiplex PCR, and TCRdb holds only the in-frame ones, with some missing. The sample has around 690,000 clones, about 90% seen once. This TCR derives from a man in his late teens or twenties in good health. Some clones in this sample may be carry-over from other donors' samples. Sequencing was carried out using memory CD8+ T cells from PBMCs. Noted subset: CD45RO+ cells pooled with CCR7-negative TemRA cells. The J gene is TRBJ2-7, the V gene TRBV7-9; unclear D gene. The CDR3 here is CASSFSREQYF. CDR3 DNA: TGTGCCAGCAGCTTTTCGAGGGAGCAGTACTTC.